Shown below are 16 T cell receptor beta chains from a single sample sequenced in a study of cytomegalovirus exposure and HLA in healthy donors. PCR primers comprised 60 Vbeta and 13 Jbeta primers. Sequencing used immunoSEQ multiplex PCR; TCRdb keeps in-frame clones, though not all of them. The sample holds 160,000 or so clones, less than 85% seen once. The sample taken for sequencing was PBMCs. The origin of the receptors is a woman in her fifties or sixties in good health and CMV-seropositive.

V is TRBV6-6 and J is TRBJ1-5; TRBD1 might be the D (6 bases). The V end was cut by 2 bases, the J end by 4 bases, with 12 bases between. Per germline, CDR1 MNHNY and CDR2 SVGAGI (reference sequence). This CDR3 spans 15 amino acids. The CDR3 DNA reads TGTGCCAGCAGTTACCTCGCTAGGGGGAATCAGCCCCAGCATTTT. Residues: CASSYLARGNQPQHF.

Concerning this clone: Its ends do not fully match the called genes, so a read error is possible. The CDR3, as DNA: TGTGCCAGCAGTGAACCCTCGTTGGAGACAGTTACCTTC. It is translated as CASSEPSLETVTF. The rearrangement uses TRBV2 and TRBJ2-7; D is perhaps TRBD1 (5 bases). CDR1 and CDR2 (germline): SNHLY, FYNNEI. CDR3 length equals 13 residues.

The genes are TRBV18 and TRBJ1-4; D not certain. V was trimmed by 3 bases and J by 8 bases, leaving 13 bases between them. From germline, CDR1 is KGHSH and CDR2 LQKENI. This CDR3 is built from 14 residues. CDR3 DNA: TGTGCCAGCTCACCGGGCCCCGGATCGGAAAAACTGTTTTTT. This sequence encodes CASSPGPGSEKLFF.

The chain combines TRBV6-5 with TRBJ2-7; D perhaps matches TRBD1 (5 bases). CDR3 length equals 14 residues. The germline V gene encodes CDR1 MNHEY and CDR2 SVGAGI. V gave up 8 bases and J gave up 2 bases, with 16 bases separating them. This CDR3 reads CASAKNQGPYEQYF. The CDR3 nucleotides read TGTGCCAGCGCGAAAAACCAGGGTCCCTACGAGCAGTACTTC.

V is TRBV19 and J is TRBJ2-2; weak D call: TRBD2 (6 bases). Germline lookup yields CDR1 LNHDA and CDR2 SQIVND (reference sequence). The V end was cut by 7 bases, the J end by 4 bases, with 13 bases between. The length of the CDR3 is 14 residues. Here the CDR3 DNA reads TGTGCCAGTAACGCACTAGCTAGCACCGGGGAGCTGTTTTTT. Translating it yields CASNALASTGELFF.

This clone appeared once. The genes are TRBV2 and TRBJ2-3; the D is unclear. The CDR3 has 10 amino acids. V was trimmed by 3 bases and J by 14 bases, leaving 9 bases between them. Germline CDR1 is SNHLY and CDR2 is FYNNEI. Written as DNA, the CDR3 is TGTGCCAGCAGTGACCCATTTGTGTATTTT. Translating gives CASSDPFVYF.

This chain connects TRBV15 to TRBJ2-1; 8 nucleotides align to TRBD2. Looked up from germline, CDR1 is LNHNV and CDR2 is YYDKDF (reference sequence). Trimming cost V 11 bases and J 0 bases; bases outside gene matches: 9. The CDR3 consists of 15 residues. The CDR3 loop reads CASRSGGISYNEQFF. The CDR3 DNA follows: TGTGCCTCAAGGTCGGGGGGGATCTCCTACAATGAGCAGTTCTTC.

The V and J genes are TRBV7-9 and TRBJ2-1; 7 nucleotides line up with TRBD1. The CDR3 covers 16 residues. The germline V gene encodes CDR1 SEHNR and CDR2 FQNEAQ (reference sequence). Trimming removed 6 bases from V and 7 bases from J; junction bases left unmatched: 15. This CDR3 reads CASSPVKGAKDNEQFF. In DNA form, the CDR3 reads TGTGCCAGCAGTCCAGTGAAGGGGGCAAAGGATAATGAGCAGTTCTTC.

This sequence joins TRBV19 and TRBJ1-1; D ambiguous. Trimming removed 1 base from V and 10 bases from J, with 16 bases in between. The CDR3 consists of 14 residues. Germline V gene data show CDR1 as LNHDA and CDR2 as SQIVND (reference sequence). DNA for the CDR3: TGTGCCAGTAGTATAGGCCGAGGATCGAGATCAGCTTTCTTT. This translates into CASSIGRGSRSAFF.

CDR3 sequence (DNA): TGTGCCAGCAGACCCGACAGGGAGAACACTGAAGCTTTCTTT. Translation gives CASRPDRENTEAFF. This rearrangement joins TRBV6-5 to TRBJ1-1, with 7 bases fitting TRBD1. This CDR3 region has 14 residues. Trimming took 6 bases from V and 1 from J; bases not matched to a gene: 5. Germline V CDR1 and CDR2: MNHEY, SVGAGI.

V and J are TRBV5-6 and TRBJ1-6; D is undetermined. CDR3 length equals 13 residues. Trimming removed 1 base from V and 7 bases from J, with 6 bases in between. In germline, CDR1 is SGHDT, CDR2 YYEEEE. Here the CDR3 DNA reads TGTGCCAGCAGCTTGCAGTTCAATTCACCCCTCCACTTT. The encoded protein is CASSLQFNSPLHF.

The chain uses TRBV7-2 and TRBJ2-2; 10 nucleotides line up with TRBD2. With V trimmed by 4 bases and J by 7 bases, 12 bases remained unmatched. From germline, CDR1 is SGHTA and CDR2 FQGNSA. The CDR3 length is 17 residues. The CDR3 DNA reads TGTGCCAGCAGCTGGTCGAGCGGGGGGGCCGCTGACGGGGAGCTGTTTTTT. Protein sequence: CASSWSSGGAADGELFF.

This clone was seen more than once but under ten times. The chain links TRBV5-6 to TRBJ2-2; no clear D. The germline V gene has CDR1 SGHDT and CDR2 YYEEEE. V dropped 4 bases and J dropped 3 bases, with 13 bases sitting between them. The CDR3 runs to 15 residues. CDR3 sequence reads: CASSPGPTDTGELFF. CDR3 nucleotide sequence: TGTGCCAGCAGCCCCGGTCCTACGGACACCGGGGAGCTGTTTTTT.

The chain combines TRBV7-9 with TRBJ1-4; D is undetermined. The CDR3 is 14 residues long. V was cut by 1 base and J by 5 bases, with 8 bases left in between. CDR1 SEHNR and CDR2 FQNEAQ come from the germline V gene (reference sequence). In DNA, the CDR3 is TGTGCCAGCAGCTTAGAGCCGATGAATGAAAAACTGTTTTTT. Translation: CASSLEPMNEKLFF.

Only a few counts were recorded for this clone. The chain is built from TRBV2 and TRBJ2-7, with TRBD1 as a possible D gene (6 bases). The ends were cut back, 7 bases at V and 0 bases at J, with 19 bases in the middle. This CDR3 region has 16 residues. The V gene's germline CDR1 is SNHLY and CDR2 FYNNEI. The CDR3 sequence: CASTQDTGSSSYEQYF. CDR3 DNA sequence: TGTGCCAGCACCCAAGACACAGGGTCGAGCTCCTACGAGCAGTACTTC.

The chain joins TRBV29-1 to TRBJ2-3, with D perhaps matching TRBD2 (5 bases). Trimming took off 5 bases at V and 1 base at J, with 13 bases between the two ends. Germline CDR1 reads SQVTM; CDR2 reads ANQGSEA. This CDR3 is 14 amino acids long. CDR3 DNA: TGCAGCGTTTTAAGCGGCGCCCGCACAGATACGCAGTATTTT. It is translated as CSVLSGARTDTQYF.